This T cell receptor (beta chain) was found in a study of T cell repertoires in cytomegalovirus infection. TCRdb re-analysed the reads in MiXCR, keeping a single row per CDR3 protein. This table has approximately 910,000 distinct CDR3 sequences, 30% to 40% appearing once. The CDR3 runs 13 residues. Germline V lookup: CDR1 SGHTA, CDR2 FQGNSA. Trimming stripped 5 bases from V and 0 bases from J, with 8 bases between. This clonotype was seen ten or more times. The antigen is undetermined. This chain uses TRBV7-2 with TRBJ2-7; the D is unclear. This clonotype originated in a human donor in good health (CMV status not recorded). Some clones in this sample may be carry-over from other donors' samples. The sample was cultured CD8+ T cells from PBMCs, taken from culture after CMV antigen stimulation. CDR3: CASSPTHSYEQYV. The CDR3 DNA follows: TGTGCCAGCAGCCCTACCCACTCCTACGAGCAGTACGTC.